These 14 T cell receptor beta chains were sequenced from one sample in a study of naive and memory T cell subsets. The SP2 primer and nested alpha and beta constant region primers amplified ligated cDNA in four rounds. TCRdb called the UMI-ligation and nested PCR reads again in MiXCR, with one record for every CDR3 protein. The sample has approximately 30,000 distinct CDR3 sequences; roughly 5.4% are singletons. An oligonucleotide containing a UMI was ligated to the 3' end of TCR cDNA. The sample was blood. These receptors all come from an adult in good health.

On this clonotype: A read error is possible here, since a much larger clone lies one base away. This chain uses TRBV20-1 with TRBJ1-6; D not certain. This CDR3 spans 11 amino acids. Germline V CDR1 and CDR2: DFQATT, SNEGSKA (reference sequence). V lost 0 bases and J 8 bases, leaving 2 bases between the germline ends. The CDR3 region is CSAREDSPLHF. In DNA, the CDR3 is TGCAGTGCTAGAGAAGATTCACCCCTCCACTTT.

The table lists this clonotype with many counts. The V gene is TRBV11-2, the J gene TRBJ1-1; 7 positions agree with TRBD1. Looked up from germline, CDR1 is SGHAT and CDR2 is FQNNGV. This CDR3 region has 14 residues. The trim removed 5 bases at V and 4 bases at J, leaving 7 bases unmatched. The CDR3 protein is CASSPQGGVTEAFF. CDR3 DNA: TGTGCCAGCAGCCCCCAAGGGGGCGTCACTGAAGCTTTCTTT.

This clonotype was observed at least ten times. V usage is TRBV6-5 and J usage is TRBJ1-5, with D possibly matching TRBD1 (5 bases). This CDR3 comprises 13 residues. V was shortened by 5 bases and J by 7 bases, with 12 bases between the two germline ends. Looked up from germline, CDR1 is MNHEY and CDR2 is SVGAGI. The CDR3 DNA is TGTGCCAGCAGTAAGGGGATTTGGCAGCCCCAGCATTTT. Its protein product is CASSKGIWQPQHF.

In its sample, this clonotype was seen many times. The V gene is TRBV7-3, the J gene TRBJ2-1, with 11 bases lining up with TRBD2. There are 15 residues in the CDR3. Germline V lookup: CDR1 SGHTA, CDR2 FQGTGA. Unmatched junction bases numbered 5, after V lost 5 bases and J lost 5 bases. The CDR3 DNA reads as TGTGCCAGCAGCATGCTAGCGGGAGGCGACAATGAGCAGTTCTTC. Amino acid sequence: CASSMLAGGDNEQFF.

The table lists this clonotype with many counts. In nucleotides, the CDR3 is TGCAGCGTTGATGGCTCTATTGAGACCCAGTACTTC. This translates into CSVDGSIETQYF. The chain couples TRBV29-1 to TRBJ2-5; D remains unclear. Germline V gene sequence: CDR1 SQVTM, CDR2 ANQGSEA. V was cut by 3 bases and J by 5 bases, with 10 bases left in between. CDR3 length equals 12 residues.

This clonotype was seen only a few times. V is TRBV29-1 and J is TRBJ1-1; D is uncertain. Between the trimmed V and J ends, which lost 6 bases and 1 base, there was a span of 12 bases. The CDR3 has 13 amino acids. From germline, CDR1 is SQVTM and CDR2 ANQGSEA. In DNA, the CDR3 is TGCAGCGTGGTCAGGCAGTGGAACACTGAAGCTTTCTTT. It is translated as CSVVRQWNTEAFF.

This chain links TRBV12-5 with TRBJ1-1; weak D call: TRBD1 (5 bases). CDR1 is LGHNT, CDR2 FRNRAP, per germline. The CDR3 runs to 16 residues. The V and J ends lost 0 bases and 4 bases respectively, with 15 bases between them. DNA for the CDR3: TGTGCTAGTGGTTTGGTAGAGCCAGGGTGGGGCACTGAAGCTTTCTTT. Protein sequence: CASGLVEPGWGTEAFF.

The chain couples TRBV15 to TRBJ2-5, with 10 bases fitting TRBD2. This CDR3 is built from 17 residues. The germline V gene has CDR1 LNHNV and CDR2 YYDKDF (reference sequence). J was trimmed by 2 bases and V by 1 base; bases with no gene match: 7. CDR3 sequence (DNA): TGTGCCACCAGCAGAGGCCCCGGACTAGCGGTTCAAGAGACCCAGTACTTC. Encoded protein: CATSRGPGLAVQETQYF.

This clonotype has at least ten counts. The chain combines TRBV20-1 with TRBJ2-5; 12 bases fit TRBD2. The CDR3 totals 19 residues. Unmatched junction bases numbered 15, after V lost 0 bases and J lost 4 bases. The germline gives CDR1 DFQATT, CDR2 SNEGSKA (reference sequence). This CDR3 is CSARDRRGGLAGGRETQYF. As DNA, the CDR3 is TGCAGTGCTAGAGATCGGCGGGGCGGTCTAGCGGGAGGGAGAGAGACCCAGTACTTC.

This clonotype has ten or more counts. The chain combines TRBV29-1 with TRBJ2-1; D is perhaps TRBD1 (6 bases). Germline V gene lookup returns CDR1 SQVTM and CDR2 ANQGSEA. The CDR3 is 17 residues long. Trimming pared 3 bases from V and 4 bases from J, leaving 22 bases between. CDR3 in DNA: TGCAGCGTTGACCTTGATGACAGGTTTGATGGATACAATGAGCAGTTCTTC. Translating gives CSVDLDDRFDGYNEQFF.

The chain is built from TRBV3-1 and TRBJ2-3; 11 bases fit TRBD2. CDR1 is LGHDT and CDR2 is YNNKEL in the germline V gene (reference sequence). Unmatched junction bases numbered 6, after V lost 0 bases and J lost 4 bases. CDR3 length: 17 amino acids. The CDR3 coding sequence is TGTGCCAGCAGCCAAGATCGACTAGCGGGATATCCAGATACGCAGTATTTT. Its translation is CASSQDRLAGYPDTQYF.

This clonotype came up many times. This chain uses TRBV27 with TRBJ2-1, with 10 bases fitting TRBD2. The V and J ends lost 10 bases and 3 bases, in that order; junction bases with no gene match: 15. The CDR3 spans 17 residues. Germline values: CDR1 MNHEY, CDR2 SMNVEV (reference sequence). The CDR3 reads CATRWRWTSGIYNEQFF. The CDR3 DNA reads as TGTGCCACCCGATGGAGGTGGACTAGCGGTATCTACAATGAGCAGTTCTTC.

This clonotype was seen at least ten times. The junction departs from germline at one end; a sequencing error may be responsible. The chain couples TRBV5-1 to TRBJ2-1; D is undetermined. This CDR3 has 14 amino acids. Germline CDR1 is SGHRS and CDR2 is YFSETQ. The CDR3 DNA is TGCGCCAGCAGATTGGAGCAAGGATACAATGAGCAGTTCTTC. Translating gives CASRLEQGYNEQFF. Full variable domain (outside the CDR3, taken from reference TRBV5-1 and TRBJ2-1): KAGVTQTPRYLIKTRGQQVTLSCSPISGHRSVSWYQQTPGQGLQFLFEYFSETQRNKGNFPGRFSGRQFSNSRSEMNVSTLELGDSALYLCASRLEQGYNEQFFGPGTRLTVL.

This clonotype was seen repeatedly, ten times or more. V usage is TRBV6-6 and J usage is TRBJ2-7; D unresolved. Germline lookup yields CDR1 MNHNY and CDR2 SVGAGI (reference sequence). Trimming stripped 6 bases from V and 5 bases from J, with 11 bases between. This CDR3 region has 12 residues. The CDR3 coding sequence is TGTGCCAGCAGCCCTCTAAGTGACGAGCAGTACTTC. This codes for CASSPLSDEQYF.